This T cell receptor (beta chain) was captured by sequencing in a study of OX40 agonist ivuxolimab in advanced cancers. Study context: Patients were treated with ivuxolimab, an agonistic anti-OX40 (CD134) antibody. Two cutaneous melanoma patients and one hepatocellular carcinoma patient, three in all, had partial responses.

Libraries were prepared by immunoSEQ multiplex PCR; TCRdb keeps only in-frame clonotypes and omits some of them. Of around 30,000 clones in the sample, approximately 90% are singletons; the top ten hold roughly a tenth. In germline, CDR1 is MNHEY, CDR2 SMNVEV (reference sequence). This CDR3 comprises 14 residues. Trimming cost V 3 bases and J 1 base, with 10 bases left between them. With respect to this clone: The antigen remains unidentified.

Study findings and constraints: Dosing at 0.1 to 3.0 mg/kg was accompanied by clonal expansion of CD4+ and CD8+ blood T cells by week 6.

The genes are TRBV27 and TRBJ2-7, with a tentative D call TRBD2 (6 bases). The source material was CD4+ or CD8+ T cells sorted from blood, sampled in a trial of the OX40 agonist ivuxolimab. The source of this sequence is an adult with an advanced solid tumor such as melanoma, head and neck, liver or kidney cancer. CDR3 amino acids: CASSFTGASYEQYF. As DNA, the CDR3 is TGTGCCAGCAGTTTTACGGGAGCATCCTACGAGCAGTACTTC.